The next 6 T cell receptor beta chains were all read from a single sample in a study of cytomegalovirus exposure and HLA in healthy donors. Assay: immunoSEQ multiplex PCR; the TCRdb copy retains only in-frame clones and omits some. This sample has 200,000 or so clones, with approximately 80% found just once. Sequenced material: PBMCs. The receptor source for this set is a woman aged 30 to 39 in good health and CMV-seropositive.

As DNA, the CDR3 is TGTGCCTGGAATTCAGCGGGAGGGCCGGGCGAGCAGTACTTC. Its protein is CAWNSAGGPGEQYF. The rearrangement links TRBV30 to TRBJ2-7, with TRBD2 matching over 10 bases. The trim removed 4 bases at V and 6 bases at J, leaving 9 bases unmatched. The CDR3 contains 14 residues. From germline, CDR1 is GTSNPN and CDR2 SVGIG (reference sequence). Filled out from reference TRBV30 and TRBJ2-7, the complete variable domain reads SQTIHQWPATLVQPVGSPLSLECTVEGTSNPNLYWYRQAAGRGLQLLFYSVGIGQISSEVPQNLSASRPQDRQFILSSKKLLLSDSGFYLCAWNSAGGPGEQYFGPGTRLTVT.

The chain recombines TRBV27 with TRBJ2-3, with TRBD2 matching over 10 bases. J was trimmed by 2 bases and V by 4 bases; bases with no gene match: 9. From germline, CDR1 is MNHEY and CDR2 SMNVEV (reference sequence). CDR3 length: 17 amino acids. CDR3 bases: TGTGCCAGCAGTTCCCGAGGTAGCGGGAGGCCCACAGATACGCAGTATTTT. Residues: CASSSRGSGRPTDTQYF.

The rearrangement links TRBV7-3 to TRBJ2-5, with D possibly being TRBD2 (5 bases). CDR3 length equals 13 residues. Germline lookup yields CDR1 SGHTA and CDR2 FQGTGA. V dropped 6 bases and J dropped 2 bases, with 10 bases sitting between them. CDR3 residues: CASSPGSQETQYF. The CDR3 DNA follows: TGTGCCAGCAGTCCGGGATCACAAGAGACCCAGTACTTC.

The chain links TRBV29-1 to TRBJ1-1, with 8 positions matching TRBD1. Germline V lookup: CDR1 SQVTM, CDR2 ANQGSEA. J lost 1 base, V lost 0 bases, and 7 bases had no gene match. The CDR3 sequence is 16 residues long. This CDR3 reads CSVEDFYRGENTEAFF. DNA of the CDR3: TGCAGCGTTGAAGATTTTTACAGGGGGGAGAACACTGAAGCTTTCTTT.

The V gene is TRBV5-1, the J gene TRBJ1-2; 8 bases match TRBD1. Germline trimming cut 0 bases from V and 6 bases from J; bases unmatched to any gene: 1. This CDR3 contains 13 residues. In germline, CDR1 is SGHRS, CDR2 YFSETQ. The DNA for the CDR3 is TGCGCCAGCAGCTTGGCACAGGGGGATGGCTACACCTTC. It specifies CASSLAQGDGYTF. Supplemented by reference TRBV5-1 and TRBJ1-2, the full variable domain reads KAGVTQTPRYLIKTRGQQVTLSCSPISGHRSVSWYQQTPGQGLQFLFEYFSETQRNKGNFPGRFSGRQFSNSRSEMNVSTLELGDSALYLCASSLAQGDGYTFGSGTRLTVV.

The J gene is TRBJ2-7, the V gene TRBV18; 7 nucleotides align to TRBD1. The CDR3 spans 14 residues. Trimming removed 5 bases from V and 2 bases from J; junction bases left unmatched: 6. Germline V gives CDR1 KGHSH, CDR2 LQKENI. CDR3 sequence reads: CASSEQGMAYEQYF. The CDR3 DNA reads as TGTGCCAGCTCAGAACAGGGGATGGCCTACGAGCAGTACTTC.